This T cell receptor (beta chain) was recovered during a study of T cell repertoires in cytomegalovirus infection. Germline CDR1 reads SGHTA; CDR2 reads FQGNSA. Between the trimmed V and J ends, which lost 3 bases and 4 bases, there was a span of 7 bases. The CDR3 consists of 13 residues. TCRdb reprocessed the reads via MiXCR and lists one record per CDR3 protein. In the table there are 200,000 to 300,000 distinct CDR3 sequences, 9% to 15% of which are singletons. This chain links TRBV7-2 with TRBJ1-5, with D maybe TRBD1 (5 bases). The specimen sequenced was PBMCs. This sequence was found in a human donor in good health (CMV status not recorded). Some clones in this sample may be carry-over from other donors' samples. The CDR3 here is CASSFEGNQPQHF. CDR3 bases: TGTGCCAGCAGCTTTGAGGGGAATCAGCCCCAGCATTTT.